This T cell receptor (beta chain) came from a study of T cell repertoires in cytomegalovirus infection. Looked up from germline, CDR1 is DFQATT and CDR2 is SNEGSKA (reference sequence). V was pared by 2 bases and J by 8 bases, with 6 bases of the junction left unmatched. The CDR3 contains 14 residues. TCRdb re-called the reads through MiXCR, storing one row per CDR3 protein. The table includes about 310,000 distinct CDR3 sequences, around a quarter detected once. Worth noting for this clonotype: Its cognate antigen is unknown.

The source material was cultured PBMCs, sampled from culture after CMV antigen stimulation. This chain connects TRBV20-1 to TRBJ2-1; 10 positions agree with TRBD2. This receptor was obtained from a human donor in good health (CMV status not recorded). Some clones in this sample may be carry-over from other donors' samples. CDR3 region: CSARRASGSYEQFF. CDR3 in DNA: TGCAGTGCTAGACGGGCTAGCGGGAGCTATGAGCAGTTCTTC.